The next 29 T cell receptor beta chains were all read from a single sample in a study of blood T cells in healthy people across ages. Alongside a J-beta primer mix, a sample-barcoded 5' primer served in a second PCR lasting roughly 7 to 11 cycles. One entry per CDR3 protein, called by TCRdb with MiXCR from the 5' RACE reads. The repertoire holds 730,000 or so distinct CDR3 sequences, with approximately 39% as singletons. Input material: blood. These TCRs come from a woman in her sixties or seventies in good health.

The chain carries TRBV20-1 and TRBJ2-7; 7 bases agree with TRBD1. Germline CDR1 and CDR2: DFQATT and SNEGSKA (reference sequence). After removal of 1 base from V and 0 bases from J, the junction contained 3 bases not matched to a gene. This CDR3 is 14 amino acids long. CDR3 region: CSARGQGSSYEQYF. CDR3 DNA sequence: TGCAGTGCTAGAGGACAGGGAAGCTCCTACGAGCAGTACTTC.

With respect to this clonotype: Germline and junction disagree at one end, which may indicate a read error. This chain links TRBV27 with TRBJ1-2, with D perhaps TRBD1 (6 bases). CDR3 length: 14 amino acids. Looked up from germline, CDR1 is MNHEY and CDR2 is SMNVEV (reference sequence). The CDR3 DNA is TGTGCCAGCAGTTTCGGGGGGACAAACTATAGCTACACCTTC. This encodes CASSFGGTNYSYTF.

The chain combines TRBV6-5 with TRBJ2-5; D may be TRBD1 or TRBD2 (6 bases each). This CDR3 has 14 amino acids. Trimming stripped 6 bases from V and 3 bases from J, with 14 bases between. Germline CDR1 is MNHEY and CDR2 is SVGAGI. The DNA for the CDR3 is TGTGCCAGCAGCCAAGGACAGCGGGAAGAGACCCAGTACTTC. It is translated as CASSQGQREETQYF.

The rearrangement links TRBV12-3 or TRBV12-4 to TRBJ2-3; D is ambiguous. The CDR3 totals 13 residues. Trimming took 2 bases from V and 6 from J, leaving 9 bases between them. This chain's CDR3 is CASSLSVEDTQYF. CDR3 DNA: TGTGCCAGCAGTTTATCGGTGGAGGATACGCAGTATTTT.

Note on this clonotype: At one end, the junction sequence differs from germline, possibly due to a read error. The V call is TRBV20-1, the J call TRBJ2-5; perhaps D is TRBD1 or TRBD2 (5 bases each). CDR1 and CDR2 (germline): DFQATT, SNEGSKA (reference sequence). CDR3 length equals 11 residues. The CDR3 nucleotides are TGCAGTCGATCGCCGCTGGGGACCCGGTACTTC. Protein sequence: CSRSPLGTRYF.

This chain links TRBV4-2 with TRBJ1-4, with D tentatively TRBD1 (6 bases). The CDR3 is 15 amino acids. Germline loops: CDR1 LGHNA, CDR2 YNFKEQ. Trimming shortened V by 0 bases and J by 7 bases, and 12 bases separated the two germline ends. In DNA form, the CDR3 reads TGTGCCAGCAGCCAAGATTTGGGGGCGGGTGAAAAACTGTTTTTT. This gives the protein CASSQDLGAGEKLFF.

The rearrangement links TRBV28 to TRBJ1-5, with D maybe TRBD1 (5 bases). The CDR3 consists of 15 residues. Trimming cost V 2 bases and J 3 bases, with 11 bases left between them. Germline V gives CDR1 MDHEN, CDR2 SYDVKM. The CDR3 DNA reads TGTGCCAGCAGTTTACCCGAGGGGCTCAATCAGCCCCAGCATTTT. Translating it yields CASSLPEGLNQPQHF. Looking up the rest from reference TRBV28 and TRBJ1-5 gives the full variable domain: DVKVTQSSRYLVKRTGEKVFLECVQDMDHENMFWYRQDPGLGLRLIYFSYDVKMKEKGDIPEGYSVSREKKERFSLILESASTNQTSMYLCASSLPEGLNQPQHFGDGTRLSIL.

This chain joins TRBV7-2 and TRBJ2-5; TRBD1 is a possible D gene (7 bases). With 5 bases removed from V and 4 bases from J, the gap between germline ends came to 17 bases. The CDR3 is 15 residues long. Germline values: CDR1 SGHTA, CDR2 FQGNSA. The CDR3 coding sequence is TGTGCCAGCAGCCCCGTACGACAGGGAGGAGAGACCCAGTACTTC. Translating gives CASSPVRQGGETQYF.

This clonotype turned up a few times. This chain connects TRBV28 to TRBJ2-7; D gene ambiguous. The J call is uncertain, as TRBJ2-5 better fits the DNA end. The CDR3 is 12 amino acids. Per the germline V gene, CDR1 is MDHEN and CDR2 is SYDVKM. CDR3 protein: CASSPDSGTQYF. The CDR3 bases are TGTGCCAGCAGCCCCGACTCGGGGACCCAGTACTTC.

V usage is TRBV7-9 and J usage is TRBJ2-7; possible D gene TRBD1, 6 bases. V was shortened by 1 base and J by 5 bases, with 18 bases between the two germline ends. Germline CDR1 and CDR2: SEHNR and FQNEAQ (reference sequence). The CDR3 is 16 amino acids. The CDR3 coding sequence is TGTGCCAGCAGCTTAGAAGTGAGCGGCAGGGGCCACGAGCAGTACTTC. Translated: CASSLEVSGRGHEQYF.

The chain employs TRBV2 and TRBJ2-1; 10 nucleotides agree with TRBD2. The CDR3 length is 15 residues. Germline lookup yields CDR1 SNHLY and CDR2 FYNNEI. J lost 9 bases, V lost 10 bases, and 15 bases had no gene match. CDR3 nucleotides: TGTGCCATCCGAGGGGGAGCGGGGGGGCCCAGTGAGCAGTTCTTC. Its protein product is CAIRGGAGGPSEQFF.

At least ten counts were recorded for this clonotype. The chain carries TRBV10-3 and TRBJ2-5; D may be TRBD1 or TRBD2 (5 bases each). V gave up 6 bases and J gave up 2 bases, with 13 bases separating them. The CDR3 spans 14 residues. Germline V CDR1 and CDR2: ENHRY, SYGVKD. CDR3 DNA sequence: TGTGCCATCAGCCGGGACGCAGGTCAAGAGACCCAGTACTTC. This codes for CAISRDAGQETQYF.

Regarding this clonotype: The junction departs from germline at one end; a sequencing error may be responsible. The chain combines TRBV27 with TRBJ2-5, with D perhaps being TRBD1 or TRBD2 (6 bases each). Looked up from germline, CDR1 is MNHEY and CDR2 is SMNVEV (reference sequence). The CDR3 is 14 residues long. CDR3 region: CANSFWSGAKTQYF. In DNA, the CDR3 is TGTGCCAACAGTTTTTGGTCGGGGGCCAAGACCCAGTACTTC.

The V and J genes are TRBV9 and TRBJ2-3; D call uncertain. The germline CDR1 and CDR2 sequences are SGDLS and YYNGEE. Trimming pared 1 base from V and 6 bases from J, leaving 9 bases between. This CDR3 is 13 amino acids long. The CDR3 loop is CASSVSEEDTQYF. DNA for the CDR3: TGTGCCAGCAGCGTATCAGAGGAGGATACGCAGTATTTT.

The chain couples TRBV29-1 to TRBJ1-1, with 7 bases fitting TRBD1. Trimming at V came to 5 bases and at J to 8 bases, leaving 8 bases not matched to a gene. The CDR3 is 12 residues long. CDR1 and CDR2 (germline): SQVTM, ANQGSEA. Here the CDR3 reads CSVNTGAAEAFF. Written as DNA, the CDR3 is TGCAGCGTTAATACAGGGGCCGCAGAAGCTTTCTTT.

This chain's CDR3 is CASSQAGETQYF. In DNA, the CDR3 is TGTGCCAGCAGCCAAGCAGGGGAGACCCAGTACTTC. The rearrangement links TRBV3-1 to TRBJ2-5; D perhaps matches TRBD1 (5 bases). Trimming removed 1 base at V and 5 bases at J, with 5 bases between. Germline CDR1 and CDR2: LGHDT and YNNKEL (reference sequence). The CDR3 loop spans 12 amino acids.

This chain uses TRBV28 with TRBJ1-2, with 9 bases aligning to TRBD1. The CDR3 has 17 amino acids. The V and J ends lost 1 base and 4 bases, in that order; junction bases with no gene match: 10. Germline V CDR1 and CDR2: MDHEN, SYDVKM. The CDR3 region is CASSLLDRGPRGYGYTF. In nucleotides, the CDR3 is TGTGCCAGCAGTTTATTGGACAGGGGCCCACGCGGCTATGGCTACACCTTC.

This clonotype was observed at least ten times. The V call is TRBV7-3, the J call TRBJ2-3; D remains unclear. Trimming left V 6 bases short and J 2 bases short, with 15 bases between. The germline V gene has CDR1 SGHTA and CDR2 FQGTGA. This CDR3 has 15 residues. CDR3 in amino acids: CASSLGGTSTDTQYF. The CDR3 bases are TGTGCCAGCAGTTTGGGCGGCACTTCCACAGATACGCAGTATTTT.

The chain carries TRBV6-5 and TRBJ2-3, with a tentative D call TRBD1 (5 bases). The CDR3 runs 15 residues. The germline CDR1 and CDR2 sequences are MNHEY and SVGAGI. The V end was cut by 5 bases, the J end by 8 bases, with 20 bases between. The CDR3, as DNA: TGTGCCAGCAGTCGCGAGGAGTTCTGGGGCGGTACGCAGTATTTT. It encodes CASSREEFWGGTQYF.

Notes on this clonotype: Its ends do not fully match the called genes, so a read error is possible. CDR3 residues: CTSSDQGPGNTIYF. CDR3 bases: TGTACCAGCAGTGATCAGGGACCTGGAAACACCATATATTTT. The chain joins TRBV6-1 to TRBJ1-3; possible D gene TRBD1, 5 bases. The germline V gene has CDR1 MNHNS and CDR2 SASEGT. This CDR3 contains 14 residues.

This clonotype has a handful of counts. The CDR3 region has the DNA TGTGCCAGCAGTTTATCTGGGCAGGGGGCGGCTGAAGCTTTCTTT. This translates into CASSLSGQGAAEAFF. The chain uses TRBV27 and TRBJ1-1, with 8 bases lining up with TRBD1. In germline, CDR1 is MNHEY, CDR2 SMNVEV (reference sequence). CDR3 length equals 15 residues. Trimming took 0 bases from V and 6 from J; bases not matched to a gene: 6.

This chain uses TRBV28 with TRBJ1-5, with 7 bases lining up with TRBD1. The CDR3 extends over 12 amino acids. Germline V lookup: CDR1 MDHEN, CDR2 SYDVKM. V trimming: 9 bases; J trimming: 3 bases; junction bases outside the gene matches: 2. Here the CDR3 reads CASGTVNQPQHF. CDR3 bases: TGTGCCAGTGGGACAGTCAATCAGCCCCAGCATTTT.

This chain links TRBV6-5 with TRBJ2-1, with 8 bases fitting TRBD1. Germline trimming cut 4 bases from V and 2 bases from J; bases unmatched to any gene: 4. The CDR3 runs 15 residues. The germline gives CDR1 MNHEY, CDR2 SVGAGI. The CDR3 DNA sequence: TGTGCCAGCAGTTTCAGGGGGCCCACCTACAATGAGCAGTTCTTC. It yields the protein CASSFRGPTYNEQFF.

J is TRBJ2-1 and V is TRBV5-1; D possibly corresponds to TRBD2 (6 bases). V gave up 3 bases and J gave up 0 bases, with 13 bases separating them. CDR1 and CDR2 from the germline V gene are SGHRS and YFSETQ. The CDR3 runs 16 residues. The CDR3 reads CASSSEGRGSYNEQFF. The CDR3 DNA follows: TGCGCCAGCAGCTCGGAGGGACGGGGCTCCTACAATGAGCAGTTCTTC.

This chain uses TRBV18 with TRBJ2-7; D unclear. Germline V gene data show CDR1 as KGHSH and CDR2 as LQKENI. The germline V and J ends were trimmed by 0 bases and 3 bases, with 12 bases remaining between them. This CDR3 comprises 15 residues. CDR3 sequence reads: CASSPPNQKSYEQYF. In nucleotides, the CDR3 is TGTGCCAGCTCACCACCGAATCAGAAAAGCTACGAGCAGTACTTC.

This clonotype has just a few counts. CDR3 sequence (DNA): TGTGCCAGCAGCTCCACTAGGGCCGCTTCCGCAGATACGCAGTATTTT. Protein sequence: CASSSTRAASADTQYF. The J gene is TRBJ2-3, the V gene TRBV13, with D possibly TRBD2 on 5 matching bases. CDR1 PRHDT and CDR2 FYEKMQ come from the germline V gene (reference sequence). Trimming stripped 4 bases from V and 4 bases from J, with 18 bases between. The length of the CDR3 is 16 residues.

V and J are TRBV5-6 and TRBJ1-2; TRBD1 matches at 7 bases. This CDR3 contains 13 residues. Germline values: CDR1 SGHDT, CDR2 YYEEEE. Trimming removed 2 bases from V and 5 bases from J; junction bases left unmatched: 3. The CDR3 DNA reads TGTGCCAGCAGCTTCCGGGACAGTTATGGCTACACCTTC. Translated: CASSFRDSYGYTF.

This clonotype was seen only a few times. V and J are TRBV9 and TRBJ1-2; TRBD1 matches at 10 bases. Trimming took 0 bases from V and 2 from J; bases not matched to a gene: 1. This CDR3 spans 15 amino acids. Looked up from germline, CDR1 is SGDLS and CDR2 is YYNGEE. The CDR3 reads CASSVGGQGNYGYTF. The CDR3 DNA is TGTGCCAGCAGCGTAGGGGGACAGGGGAACTATGGCTACACCTTC.

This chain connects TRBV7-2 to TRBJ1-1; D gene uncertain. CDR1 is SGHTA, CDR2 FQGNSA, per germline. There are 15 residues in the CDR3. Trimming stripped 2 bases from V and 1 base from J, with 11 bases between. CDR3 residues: CASSLLPAANTEAFF. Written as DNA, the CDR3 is TGTGCCAGCAGCTTACTCCCAGCAGCGAACACTGAAGCTTTCTTT.